This TCR beta chain was captured in a study of T cell repertoires in cytomegalovirus infection (dated by TCRdb to the late 2010s). Some background on the complete study: Recently identified HLA-C-restricted CMV epitopes, whose presentation resists viral immunomodulation, were targeted by peptide stimulations together with well-studied HLA-B-restricted epitopes. Because public TCR beta signatures pointed to carriage of CMV infection together with the matching HLA type, the HLA type of each donor mattered for the analysis. General conclusions and limits of the study: Cumulative frequency of public TCR beta family members discriminated carriers of CMV infection plus the relevant HLA type in this cohort and an independent roughly 340-donor cohort. In the ex vivo response, HLA-C-restricted CMV-specific TCR beta clonotypes were dominant, and in two of eight donors the single most frequent clonotype came from this HLA-C-restricted group.

Trimmed from V: 4 bases; trimmed from J: 0 bases; junction bases lacking a gene match: 9. The CDR3 runs 17 amino acids, cysteine and phenylalanine included. The kept DNA is CDR3 alone, 51 bases in frame from the first base. The germline V gene (reference sequence) provides CDR1 MNHNY and CDR2 SVGAGI. Explained via the paper, the treatment or condition label denotes: in vitro stimulation with specific CMV peptide epitopes to enrich CMV-specific T cells. This clonotype occurred a few times. Its antigen remains undetermined. Base qualities are missing; no much larger clone stands one base away. The reads were generated on an Illumina HiSeq 1500. The public sequencing data were trimmed at Q25 with fastp and processed into clonotypes with MiXCR by TCRdb, which kept only in-frame beta chains. Every entry covers one CDR3 protein and lists the most common genes and DNA from its rows. This sample has some 940,000 distinct CDR3 sequences in its table, and less than 40% of those were observed once. The ten largest clones capture about an eighth of the sample.

The source is a human donor in good health (CMV status not recorded). Some clones in this sample may be carry-over from other donors' samples. The sequenced sample was cultured CD8+ T cells from PBMCs, obtained from culture after CMV antigen stimulation. The chain joins TRBV6-6 to TRBJ2-1, with 7 junctional bases fitting TRBD2. The CDR3 protein is CASSFALGGSSYNEQFF. The DNA reads as follows: TGTGCCAGCAGTTTCGCCCTCGGGGGGAGCTCCTACAATGAGCAGTTCTTC.